A selection of T cell receptor beta chains follows, all from one sample in a study of T cell changes during pregnancy in multiple sclerosis. TCRdb's copy holds only in-frame clones and misses some; the assay was immunoSEQ multiplex PCR. The sample holds roughly 35,000 clones, less than 95% seen once. Sample: CD8+ T cells from peripheral blood mononuclear cells, taken before pregnancy. The receptors were sampled from a female donor with multiple sclerosis, enrolled in a pregnancy study. CDR3s include the opening cysteine and the closing phenylalanine or tryptophan. The D gene is left open where the match is weak. A row's size may be missing; if present it is once, few, many or a size class.

>TRBV11-3|TRBJ1-1|TRBD1|NA
CASSYGPGQLAFF
TGTGCCAGCAGCTACGGGCCGGGACAGTTAGCTTTCTTT
>TRBV4-3|TRBJ1-1|TRBD1|NA
CASSQDLGGTGRGTEAFF
TGCGCCAGCAGCCAAGATCTTGGAGGGACAGGGAGGGGGACTGAAGCTTTCTTT
>TRBV6-5|TRBJ1-1|TRBD1|NA
CASSSLGTGKTEAFF
TGTGCCAGCAGTTCTTTGGGGACAGGAAAGACTGAAGCTTTCTTT
>TRBV27|TRBJ1-2|NA|NA
CASSLTGNYGYTF
TGTGCCAGCAGCCTCACAGGGAACTATGGCTACACCTTC
>TRBV4-3|TRBJ1-2|TRBD1|NA
CASSQPGQLFYGYTF
TGCGCCAGCAGCCAGCCGGGACAGCTTTTCTATGGCTACACCTTC
>TRBV27|TRBJ1-2|TRBD1|medium-sized
CASSLWQTGTGEGYTF
TGTGCCAGCAGTTTATGGCAAACCGGGACAGGGGAAGGCTACACCTTC
>TRBV19|TRBJ2-7|TRBD1|few
CASSMGTGVYEQYF
TGTGCCAGTAGTATGGGGACAGGGGTATACGAGCAGTACTTC
>TRBV15|TRBJ1-5|NA|NA
CATSRDVGNQPQHF
TGTGCCACCAGCAGAGATGTAGGCAATCAGCCCCAGCATTTT
>TRBV6-5|TRBJ1-5|NA|NA
CASGLPNQPQHF
TGTGCCAGCGGCCTTCCAAATCAGCCCCAGCATTTT
>TRBV4-3|TRBJ1-1|NA|NA
CASSQDRGTEAFF
TGCGCCAGCAGCCAAGATCGGGGCACTGAAGCTTTCTTT
>TRBV9|TRBJ1-1|TRBD1|NA
CASSPWTGHEAFF
TGTGCCAGCAGCCCCTGGACAGGGCATGAAGCTTTCTTT
>TRBV11-3|TRBJ2-6|NA|medium-sized
CASAARGANVLTF
TGTGCCAGTGCCGCGCGGGGGGCCAACGTCCTGACTTTC
>TRBV30|TRBJ1-2|NA|NA
CAWSYGRGLAYGYTF
TGTGCCTGGAGTTACGGGAGAGGTTTGGCATATGGCTACACCTTC
>TRBV5-1|TRBJ2-5|TRBD2|NA
CASTTTGTSVEETQYF
TGCGCCAGTACCACGACCGGGACTAGCGTGGAAGAGACCCAGTACTTC
>TRBV7-9|TRBJ2-3|TRBD1|NA
CASSLQTGTTDTQYF
TGTGCCAGCAGCTTACAGACAGGGACCACAGATACGCAGTATTTT
>TRBV7-3|TRBJ2-3|TRBD2|NA
CASSLTSGGDTQYF
TGTGCCAGCAGCTTAACTAGCGGGGGGGATACGCAGTATTTT
>TRBV7-7|TRBJ1-4|TRBD1|few
CASSPGQGHEKLFF
TGTGCCAGCAGCCCGGGACAGGGACATGAAAAACTGTTTTTT
>TRBV7-9|TRBJ2-1|TRBD2|NA
CASSFAGGEQFF
TGTGCCAGCAGCTTCGCGGGGGGAGAGCAGTTCTTC
>TRBV6-5|TRBJ1-1|NA|once
CASSLVNMNTEAFF
TGTGCCAGCAGTTTGGTGAACATGAACACTGAAGCTTTCTTT
>TRBV29-1|TRBJ2-1|TRBD2|NA
CSVDGREGEGYWEQFF
TGCAGCGTTGACGGACGGGAGGGGGAGGGGTACTGGGAGCAGTTCTTC
>TRBV27|TRBJ1-5|NA|NA
CASSLSGGSNQPQHF
TGTGCCAGCAGTTTATCCGGGGGGAGCAATCAGCCCCAGCATTTT
>TRBV2|TRBJ2-7|NA|NA
CASSDIQVSPGEQYF
TGTGCCAGCAGTGACATACAGGTTTCGCCAGGCGAGCAGTACTTC
>TRBV7-6|TRBJ1-1|TRBD1|NA
CASSLGASRRGRISEAFF
TGTGCCAGCAGCTTAGGAGCCTCTCGGAGGGGGCGAATCTCTGAAGCTTTCTTT
>TRBV19|TRBJ2-7|TRBD2|NA
CASSIFISSGFYEQYF
TGTGCCAGTAGTATATTTATTTCTAGCGGATTCTACGAGCAGTACTTC
>TRBV2|TRBJ2-1|TRBD2|NA
CASRETSGVYNEQFF
TGTGCCAGCAGAGAGACTAGCGGGGTTTACAATGAGCAGTTCTTC
>TRBV5-5|TRBJ2-3|TRBD2|NA
CASSFGGGEDTQYF
TGTGCCAGCAGCTTCGGCGGGGGGGAAGATACGCAGTATTTT
>TRBV4-2|TRBJ2-7|NA|NA
CASSQDNAGSPSYEQYF
TGTGCCAGCAGCCAAGATAACGCCGGGAGCCCTTCCTACGAGCAGTACTTC
>TRBV4-1|TRBJ1-2|TRBD1|NA
CASSQDGTGFGGYTF
TGCGCCAGCAGCCAAGATGGGACAGGGTTCGGTGGCTACACCTTC
>TRBV9|TRBJ2-7|TRBD2|NA
CASSVGGSAYEQYF
TGTGCCAGCAGCGTAGGCGGGAGCGCCTACGAGCAGTACTTC
>TRBV2|TRBJ1-4|TRBD1|NA
CAGSRTGGWEKLFF
TGTGCCGGCAGCCGGACAGGGGGTTGGGAAAAACTGTTTTTT
>TRBV7-9|TRBJ2-1|NA|NA
CASSAGGGRGHNEQFF
TGTGCCAGCAGCGCCGGGGGAGGTAGGGGACACAATGAGCAGTTCTTC
>TRBV20-1|TRBJ1-1|TRBD1|once
CSARTGAEAFF
TGCAGTGCCCGGACAGGGGCCGAAGCTTTCTTT
>TRBV10-3|TRBJ1-5|NA|NA
CAISESGEVRPQHF
TGTGCCATCAGTGAGTCGGGGGAGGTGAGGCCCCAGCATTTT
>TRBV5-6|TRBJ2-1|TRBD2|NA
CASSPTGTRYNEQFF
TGTGCCAGCAGCCCCACCGGGACTAGATACAATGAGCAGTTCTTC
>TRBV29-1|TRBJ2-1|NA|NA
CSVTGRGYYNEQFF
TGCAGCGTGACTGGTCGTGGGTACTACAATGAGCAGTTCTTC
>TRBV9|TRBJ2-3|TRBD2|NA
CASSQVAGGTDTQYF
TGTGCCAGCAGCCAGGTAGCGGGAGGTACAGATACGCAGTATTTT
>TRBV2|TRBJ1-2|TRBD1|few
CASKIGGQGWNIGYTF
TGTGCCAGCAAGATAGGGGGACAGGGCTGGAATATCGGCTACACCTTC
>TRBV30|TRBJ2-7|NA|NA
CAWSDQGGEQYF
TGTGCCTGGAGTGATCAGGGCGGCGAGCAGTACTTC
>TRBV7-8|TRBJ2-5|TRBD2|NA
CASFLWTSGGELQETQYF
TGTGCCAGCTTTTTGTGGACTAGCGGGGGAGAACTACAAGAGACCCAGTACTTC
>TRBV4-2|TRBJ2-2|TRBD2|once
CASSRKGLAGGQDTGELFF
TGTGCCAGCAGCCGGAAGGGACTAGCGGGGGGGCAGGACACCGGGGAGCTGTTTTTT
>TRBV19|TRBJ1-1|NA|NA
CASIFGGVAFF
TGTGCCAGTATATTCGGCGGGGTGGCTTTCTTT
>TRBV7-9|TRBJ1-6|NA|NA
CASFREGTNGSPLHF
TGTGCCAGCTTCCGGGAGGGGACAAACGGTTCACCCCTCCACTTT
>TRBV14|TRBJ2-1|NA|few
CASSLMGGEQFF
TGTGCCAGCAGCCTGATGGGGGGAGAACAGTTCTTC
>TRBV19|TRBJ2-1|TRBD1|NA
CASSTLGQGPPGNKQFF
TGTGCCAGTAGTACACTGGGACAGGGACCACCTGGTAATAAGCAGTTCTTC
>TRBV7-9|TRBJ2-5|TRBD2|NA
CASSSGRVKETQYF
TGTGCCAGCAGCAGCGGGAGAGTGAAAGAGACCCAGTACTTC
>TRBV4-2|TRBJ2-7|TRBD1|NA
CASSQPWIDAGTGGHEQYF
TGTGCCAGCAGCCAACCCTGGATTGATGCCGGGACAGGGGGGCACGAGCAGTACTTC
>TRBV10-1|TRBJ2-5|NA|NA
CASPNGGETQYF
TGCGCCAGCCCGAACGGAGGGGAGACCCAGTACTTC
>TRBV27|TRBJ2-1|TRBD2|NA
CASSLQLAGGPFINEQFF
TGTGCCAGCAGTTTACAACTAGCGGGAGGGCCTTTTATCAATGAGCAGTTCTTC
>TRBV4-2|TRBJ2-7|TRBD2|NA
CASSQPPGGGGDEQYF
TGTGCCAGCAGCCAACCCCCCGGGGGGGGAGGGGACGAGCAGTACTTC
>TRBV19|TRBJ2-5|TRBD2|NA
CASSGAGGATQYF
TGTGCCAGTAGTGGAGCGGGAGGGGCGACCCAGTACTTC
>TRBV27|TRBJ2-7|NA|NA
CASSLSPAVGGQYF
TGTGCCAGCAGTTTATCCCCGGCAGTCGGGGGGCAGTACTTC
>TRBV2|TRBJ1-4|NA|once
CASSDFPRDRKLFF
TGTGCCAGCAGTGACTTCCCCAGGGATCGGAAACTGTTTTTT